This T cell receptor beta chain originates from a study of blood T cell repertoires in COVID-19. The J segment lost 6 bases and the V segment lost 4 bases, leaving 8 bases of the junction unmatched. Germline CDR1 reads MGHRA; CDR2 reads YSYEKL. The CDR3 has 16 amino acids. Assay used: immunoSEQ multiplex PCR; TCRdb lists only in-frame clones, some missing. Here the sample spans about 380,000 clones, roughly 86% being singletons. Sequenced input: peripheral blood. This receptor was identified in a human donor with acute or convalescent COVID-19. The donor label of this sample is uncertain. The rearrangement links TRBV4-1 to TRBJ1-6, with TRBD1 matching 8 bases. The CDR3 DNA reads as TGCGCCAGCAGCCGGATTACAGACAGGGGTAATTCACCCCTCCACTTT. Translation gives CASSRITDRGNSPLHF.